The present TCR beta chain was sequenced within a study of a mutant IDH1 vaccine in newly diagnosed glioma. Overall study: Patients' prior therapy spanned radiotherapy, temozolomide, or both; most underwent both. Study-level results: Of the patients, roughly 95% had vaccine-induced immune responses.

Regarding time point: week 11, during vaccination. Each dose of the vaccine consisted of 300 ug of mutant IDH1 20-mer peptide, with topical imiquimod. Only in-frame clones appear in the TCRdb table, and some are missing; sequencing was by immunoSEQ multiplex PCR. This sample has around 25,000 clones; about 77% occur once, and the top ten carry approximately 9.1%. The length of the CDR3 is 15 residues. V gave up 5 bases and J gave up 0 bases; unmatched junction bases: 4. Per the germline V gene, CDR1 is SGHTA and CDR2 is FQGNSA. As for this clone: Its antigen is unknown.

The TCR originated in a woman aged 18-29 years with glioma. The genes are TRBV7-2 and TRBJ2-3; 8 positions agree with TRBD2. Sequences were derived from PBMCs, sampled from a glioma patient whose treatment included an IDH1 peptide vaccine. CDR3 nucleotide sequence: TGTGCCAGCAGCCCAGGACTAGCCAGCACAGATACGCAGTATTTT. Its protein is CASSPGLASTDTQYF.